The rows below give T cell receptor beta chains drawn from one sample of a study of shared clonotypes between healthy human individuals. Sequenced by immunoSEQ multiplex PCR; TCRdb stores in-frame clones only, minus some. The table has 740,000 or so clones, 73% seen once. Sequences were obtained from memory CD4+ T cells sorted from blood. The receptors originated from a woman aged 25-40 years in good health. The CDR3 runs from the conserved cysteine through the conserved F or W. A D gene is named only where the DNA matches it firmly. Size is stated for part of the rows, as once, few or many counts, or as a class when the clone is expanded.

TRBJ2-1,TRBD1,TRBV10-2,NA,CASRGQSRGYEQFF,TGCGCCAGCAGGGGACAGTCCAGGGGGTATGAGCAGTTCTTC
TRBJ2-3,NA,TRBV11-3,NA,CASSWGRGSNQESTDTQYF,TGTGCCAGCAGCTGGGGTCGGGGGAGCAACCAAGAGAGCACAGATACGCAGTATTTT
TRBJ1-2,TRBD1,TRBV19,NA,CASSTRDRKGYTF,TGTGCCAGTAGTACCAGGGACAGGAAAGGCTACACCTTC
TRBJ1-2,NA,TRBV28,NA,CASENSGFRNYGYTF,TGTGCCAGCGAAAACTCAGGGTTTCGAAACTATGGCTACACCTTC
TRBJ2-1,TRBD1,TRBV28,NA,CASSSRQGYNEQFF,TGTGCCAGCAGTTCCAGACAGGGGTACAATGAGCAGTTCTTC
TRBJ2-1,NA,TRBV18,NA,CASHPGPGDVDEQFF,TGTGCCAGCCATCCCGGGCCAGGGGACGTGGACGAGCAGTTCTTC
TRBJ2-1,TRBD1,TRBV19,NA,CASSRQGHNEQFF,TGTGCCAGTAGCCGACAGGGCCACAATGAGCAGTTCTTC
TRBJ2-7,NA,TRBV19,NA,CASKSGWASYEQYF,TGTGCCAGTAAGTCGGGCTGGGCCTCCTACGAGCAGTACTTC
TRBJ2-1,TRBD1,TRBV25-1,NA,CASSEFLDGQDSYNEQFF,TGTGCCAGCAGTGAATTTCTAGACGGACAGGACTCCTACAATGAGCAGTTCTTC
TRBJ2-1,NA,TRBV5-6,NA,CASSLRGTYNEQFF,TGTGCCAGCAGCTTGCGAGGCACCTACAATGAGCAGTTCTTC
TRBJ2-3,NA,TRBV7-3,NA,CASSWGPRAGTDTQYF,TGTGCCAGCAGCTGGGGCCCCCGGGCAGGCACAGATACGCAGTATTTT
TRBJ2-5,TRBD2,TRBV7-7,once,CASSPGLAGEETQYF,TGTGCCAGCAGCCCGGGACTAGCGGGAGAAGAGACCCAGTACTTC
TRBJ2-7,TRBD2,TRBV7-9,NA,CASSPTSVYEQYF,TGTGCCAGCAGCCCGACTAGCGTCTACGAGCAGTACTTC
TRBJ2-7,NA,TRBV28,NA,CASTKTAYEQYF,TGTGCCAGCACCAAAACGGCCTACGAGCAGTACTTC
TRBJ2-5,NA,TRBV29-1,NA,CSIGTDRYQETQYF,TGCAGCATCGGGACCGACCGGTACCAAGAGACCCAGTACTTC
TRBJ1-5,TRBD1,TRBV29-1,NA,CSVAEQGLNQPQHF,TGCAGCGTTGCTGAACAGGGGTTAAATCAGCCCCAGCATTTT
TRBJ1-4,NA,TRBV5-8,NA,CASSLAETGEEKLFF,TGTGCCAGCAGCTTGGCCGAAACAGGAGAGGAAAAACTGTTTTTT
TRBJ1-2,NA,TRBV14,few,CASSQDLGRGYTF,TGTGCCAGCAGCCAAGATCTGGGGAGAGGCTACACCTTC
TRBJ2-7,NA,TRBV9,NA,CAALDIPGPSSYEQYF,TGTGCCGCACTGGACATCCCTGGGCCGAGCTCCTACGAGCAGTACTTC
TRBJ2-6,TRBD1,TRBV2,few,CASSEQGAGANVLTF,TGTGCCAGCAGTGAACAGGGGGCTGGGGCCAACGTCCTGACTTTC
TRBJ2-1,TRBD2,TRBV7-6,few,CASSLAGGGTYNEQFF,TGTGCCAGCAGCCTAGCGGGAGGGGGCACCTACAATGAGCAGTTCTTC
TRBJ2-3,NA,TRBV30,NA,CAWSYNTDTQYF,TGTGCCTGGAGTTACAACACAGATACGCAGTATTTT
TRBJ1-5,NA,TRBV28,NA,CASVSQSNQPQHF,TGTGCCAGCGTCAGTCAAAGCAATCAGCCCCAGCATTTT
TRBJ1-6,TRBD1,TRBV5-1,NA,CASSDGTENSPLHF,TGCGCCAGCAGCGATGGGACAGAAAATTCACCCCTCCACTTT
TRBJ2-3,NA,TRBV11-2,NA,CASSFVRADTQYF,TGTGCCAGCAGCTTTGTGAGGGCAGATACGCAGTATTTT
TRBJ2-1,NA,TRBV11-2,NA,CASSFQRYNEQFF,TGTGCCAGCAGCTTCCAGCGGTACAATGAGCAGTTCTTC
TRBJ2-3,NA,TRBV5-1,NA,CASIIADTQYF,TGCGCCAGCATTATCGCAGATACGCAGTATTTT
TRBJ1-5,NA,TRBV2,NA,CASQGYRNQPQHF,TGTGCCAGTCAGGGTTATAGGAATCAGCCCCAGCATTTT
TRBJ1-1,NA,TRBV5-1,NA,CASSLETRNTEAFF,TGCGCCAGCAGCCTGGAGACCCGGAACACTGAAGCTTTCTTT
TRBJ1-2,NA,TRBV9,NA,CASSVAAAYGYTF,TGTGCCAGCAGCGTAGCAGCAGCCTATGGCTACACCTTC
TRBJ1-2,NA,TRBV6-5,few,CASSYSGQWGYTF,TGTGCCAGCAGTTACTCCGGTCAGTGGGGCTACACCTTC
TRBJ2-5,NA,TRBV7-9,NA,CASSPRTNQETQYF,TGTGCCAGCAGCCCAAGGACTAACCAAGAGACCCAGTACTTC
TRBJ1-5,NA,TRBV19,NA,CASSNRGVRGGQPQHF,TGTGCCAGTAGTAATAGGGGGGTCAGGGGCGGTCAGCCCCAGCATTTT
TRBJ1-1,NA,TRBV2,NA,CASSDRLQRAEAFF,TGTGCCAGCAGTGACAGGCTACAAAGGGCTGAAGCTTTCTTT
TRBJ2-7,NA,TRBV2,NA,CASSETVHSYEQYF,TGTGCCAGCAGTGAAACGGTCCACTCCTACGAGCAGTACTTC
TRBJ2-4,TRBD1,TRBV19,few,CASSISTGGPNIQYF,TGTGCCAGTAGTATATCGACAGGGGGCCCAAACATTCAGTACTTC
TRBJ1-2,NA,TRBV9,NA,CASSVGTENYGYTF,TGTGCCAGCAGCGTAGGGACGGAAAACTATGGCTACACCTTC
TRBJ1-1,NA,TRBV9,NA,CASSVGPGNTEAFF,TGTGCCAGCAGCGTGGGCCCGGGGAACACTGAAGCTTTCTTT
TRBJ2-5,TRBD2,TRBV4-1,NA,CASSQVGLAGETQYF,TGCGCCAGCAGCCAAGTGGGACTAGCTGGGGAGACCCAGTACTTC
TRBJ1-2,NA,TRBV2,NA,CASSEGQTLNYGYTF,TGTGCCAGCAGTGAAGGACAGACACTTAACTATGGCTACACCTTC
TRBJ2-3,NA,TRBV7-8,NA,CASSSPRQVSNTQYF,TGTGCCAGCAGCTCCCCCCGCCAGGTCTCCAATACGCAGTATTTT
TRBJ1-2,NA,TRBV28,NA,CASALDFSGGYGYTF,TGTGCCAGCGCTCTGGACTTCTCCGGCGGCTATGGCTACACCTTC
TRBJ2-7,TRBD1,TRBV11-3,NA,CASSLGGQGSYEQYF,TGTGCCAGCAGCTTAGGGGGACAGGGCTCCTACGAGCAGTACTTC
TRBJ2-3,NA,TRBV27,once,CASSLWASPSTDTQYF,TGTGCCAGCAGTTTATGGGCTAGCCCTAGCACAGATACGCAGTATTTT
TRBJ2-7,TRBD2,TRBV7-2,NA,CASSALKGLAGLQYF,TGTGCCAGCAGCGCATTAAAGGGACTAGCGGGACTGCAGTACTTC
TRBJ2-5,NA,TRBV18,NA,CASSPQPKETQYF,TGTGCCAGCTCACCACAACCAAAAGAGACCCAGTACTTC
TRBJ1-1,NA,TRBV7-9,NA,CASSLGYTGGTTEAFF,TGTGCCAGCAGCTTAGGGTATACGGGGGGAACCACTGAAGCTTTCTTT